Listed below are T cell receptor beta chains from one sample, sequenced in a study. TCRdb reprocessed the 5' RACE reads via MiXCR and lists one record per CDR3 protein. This sample has roughly 13,000 distinct CDR3 sequences, with around 22% found just once. Specimen: naive CD4+ T cells sorted from blood. The receptors were gathered from a female donor with breast cancer. The CDR3 runs from the conserved cysteine through the conserved F or W. A D gene is named only where the DNA matches it firmly. The size entry is marked missing in some rows and otherwise reads once, few, many or a size class.

CASSNPFVLEADTQYF	TGTGCCAGCAGCAACCCCTTCGTACTCGAGGCGGATACGCAGTATTTT	many	TRBV7-2	TRBJ2-3	.
CSARGQEDRERNTQYF	TGCAGTGCTAGAGGGCAGGAGGACAGGGAGAGAAATACGCAGTATTTT	.	TRBV20-1	TRBJ2-3	TRBD1
CASSLVLGGADEQFF	TGCGCCAGCAGCTTGGTATTAGGGGGCGCGGATGAGCAGTTCTTC	medium-sized	TRBV5-1	TRBJ2-1	TRBD1
CASSLGQGVAEAFF	TGTGCCAGCAGCTTAGGACAGGGGGTAGCTGAAGCTTTCTTT	.	TRBV7-3	TRBJ1-1	TRBD1
CASSVVPGASYEQYF	TGTGCCAGCAGCGTTGTCCCAGGGGCATCCTACGAGCAGTACTTC	.	TRBV11-2	TRBJ2-7	.
CASSLLGGVGTEAFF	TGTGCCAGCAGCTTGTTAGGGGGGGTGGGCACCGAAGCTTTCTTT	.	TRBV7-9	TRBJ1-1	.
CASSVSRGATSGNTIYF	TGTGCCAGCAGCGTATCTCGCGGGGCCACCTCTGGAAACACCATATATTTT	many	TRBV9	TRBJ1-3	.
CASSLVPSGNTGELFF	TGTGCCAGCAGCTTAGTTCCGAGTGGAAACACCGGGGAGCTGTTTTTT	.	TRBV7-6	TRBJ2-2	.
CASSLSGRWDKNTEAFF	TGTGCCAGCAGTTTGTCAGGGAGGTGGGACAAAAACACTGAAGCTTTCTTT	many	TRBV12-3/TRBV12-4	TRBJ1-1	.
CASSDQRSTEAFF	TGTGCCAGCAGCGATCAAAGGAGCACTGAAGCTTTCTTT	medium-sized	TRBV7-6	TRBJ1-1	.
CAWSVGNTEAFF	TGTGCCTGGAGTGTGGGGAACACTGAAGCTTTCTTT	many	TRBV30	TRBJ1-1	.
CASRALGGGRGEQFF	TGTGCCAGCAGAGCGTTGGGCGGGGGACGGGGTGAGCAGTTCTTC	many	TRBV12-3/TRBV12-4	TRBJ2-1	TRBD2
CASSSGTWGYGYTF	TGTGCCAGCAGCTCCGGGACATGGGGCTATGGCTACACCTTC	.	TRBV12-3/TRBV12-4	TRBJ1-2	.
CASSQPTEFSYNEQFF	TGTGCCAGCAGCCAACCGACAGAGTTCTCCTACAATGAGCAGTTCTTC	many	TRBV6-1	TRBJ2-1	.
CASSKIVVDPFF	TGTGCCAGCAGCAAAATAGTGGTAGACCCCTTCTTC	many	TRBV21-1	TRBJ2-1	.
CSAPGPGNSPLHF	TGCAGTGCTCCGGGACCCGGGAATTCACCCCTCCACTTT	many	TRBV20-1	TRBJ1-6	.
CSVGAGNTEAFF	TGCAGCGTCGGAGCGGGGAACACTGAAGCTTTCTTT	many	TRBV29-1	TRBJ1-1	.
CASSQWGQETQYF	TGCGCCAGCAGCCAATGGGGACAAGAGACCCAGTACTTC	many	TRBV5-1	TRBJ2-5	.
CSARDRRGAYEQYF	TGCAGTGCTAGAGATCGGAGGGGGGCCTACGAGCAGTACTTC	.	TRBV20-1	TRBJ2-7	.